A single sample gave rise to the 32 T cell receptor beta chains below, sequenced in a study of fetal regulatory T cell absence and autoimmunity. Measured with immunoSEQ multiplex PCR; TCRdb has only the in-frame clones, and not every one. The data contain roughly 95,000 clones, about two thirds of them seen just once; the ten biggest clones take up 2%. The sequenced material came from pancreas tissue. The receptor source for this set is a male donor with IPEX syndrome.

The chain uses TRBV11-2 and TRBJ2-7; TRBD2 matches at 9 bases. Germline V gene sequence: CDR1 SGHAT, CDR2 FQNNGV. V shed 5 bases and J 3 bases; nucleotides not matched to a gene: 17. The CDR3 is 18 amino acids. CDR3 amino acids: CASSPWTSSGVWGYEQYF. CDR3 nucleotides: TGTGCCAGCAGCCCGTGGACGTCTAGCGGGGTGTGGGGCTACGAGCAGTACTTC.

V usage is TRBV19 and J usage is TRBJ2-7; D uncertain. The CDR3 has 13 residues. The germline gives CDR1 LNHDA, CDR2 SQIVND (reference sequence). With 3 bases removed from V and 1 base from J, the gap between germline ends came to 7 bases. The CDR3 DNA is TGTGCCAGTAGTATCAGGAAGTCCTACGAGCAGTACTTC. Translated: CASSIRKSYEQYF.

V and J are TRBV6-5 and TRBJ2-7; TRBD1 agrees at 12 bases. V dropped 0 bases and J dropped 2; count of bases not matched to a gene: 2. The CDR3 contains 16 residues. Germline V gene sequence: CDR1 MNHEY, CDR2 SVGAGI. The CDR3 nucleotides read TGTGCCAGCAGTTACTCTAGGGACAGGGGGCCCTACGAGCAGTACTTC. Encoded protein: CASSYSRDRGPYEQYF.

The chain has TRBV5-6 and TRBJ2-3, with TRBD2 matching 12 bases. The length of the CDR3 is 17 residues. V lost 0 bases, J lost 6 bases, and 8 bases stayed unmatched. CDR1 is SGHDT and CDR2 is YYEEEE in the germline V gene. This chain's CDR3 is CASSLGLAGGPGDTQYF. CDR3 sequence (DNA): TGTGCCAGCAGCTTGGGTCTAGCGGGAGGGCCGGGGGATACGCAGTATTTT.

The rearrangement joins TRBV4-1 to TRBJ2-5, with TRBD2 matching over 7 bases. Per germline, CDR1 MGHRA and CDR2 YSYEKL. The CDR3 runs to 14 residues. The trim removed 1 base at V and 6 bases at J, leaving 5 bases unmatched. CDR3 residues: CASSQAGLGQTQYF. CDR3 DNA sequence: TGCGCCAGCAGCCAAGCCGGACTAGGGCAGACCCAGTACTTC.

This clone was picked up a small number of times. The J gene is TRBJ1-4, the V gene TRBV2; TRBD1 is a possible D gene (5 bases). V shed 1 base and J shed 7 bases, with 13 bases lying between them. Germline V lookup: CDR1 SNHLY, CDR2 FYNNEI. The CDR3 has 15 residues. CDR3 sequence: CASSEDAGPGEKLFF. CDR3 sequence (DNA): TGTGCCAGCAGTGAAGACGCAGGGCCGGGTGAAAAACTGTTTTTT.

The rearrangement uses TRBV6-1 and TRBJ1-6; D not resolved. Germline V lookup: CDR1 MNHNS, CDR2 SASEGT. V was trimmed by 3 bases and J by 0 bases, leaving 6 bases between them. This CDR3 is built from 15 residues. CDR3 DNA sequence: TGTGCCAGCAGTGACAGGAGCTCCTATAATTCACCCCTCCACTTT. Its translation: CASSDRSSYNSPLHF.

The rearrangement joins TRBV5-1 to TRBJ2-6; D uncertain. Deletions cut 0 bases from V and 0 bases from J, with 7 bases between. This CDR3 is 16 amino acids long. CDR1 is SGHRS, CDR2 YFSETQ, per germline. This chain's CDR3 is CASSLDWSSGANVLTF. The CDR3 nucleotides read TGCGCCAGCAGCTTGGACTGGAGCTCTGGGGCCAACGTCCTGACTTTC. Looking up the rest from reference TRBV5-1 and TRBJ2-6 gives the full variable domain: KAGVTQTPRYLIKTRGQQVTLSCSPISGHRSVSWYQQTPGQGLQFLFEYFSETQRNKGNFPGRFSGRQFSNSRSEMNVSTLELGDSALYLCASSLDWSSGANVLTFGAGSRLTVL.

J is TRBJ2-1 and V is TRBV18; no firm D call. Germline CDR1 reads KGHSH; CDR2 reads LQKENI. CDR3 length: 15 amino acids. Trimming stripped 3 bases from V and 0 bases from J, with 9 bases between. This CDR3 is CASSPVADSYNEQFF. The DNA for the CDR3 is TGTGCCAGCTCACCTGTGGCGGACTCCTACAATGAGCAGTTCTTC.

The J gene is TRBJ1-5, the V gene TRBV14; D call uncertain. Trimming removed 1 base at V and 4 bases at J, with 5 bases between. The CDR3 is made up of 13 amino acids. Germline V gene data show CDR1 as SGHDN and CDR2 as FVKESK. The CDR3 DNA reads TGTGCCAGCAGCCAAGGGATTAATCAGCCCCAGCATTTT. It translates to CASSQGINQPQHF.

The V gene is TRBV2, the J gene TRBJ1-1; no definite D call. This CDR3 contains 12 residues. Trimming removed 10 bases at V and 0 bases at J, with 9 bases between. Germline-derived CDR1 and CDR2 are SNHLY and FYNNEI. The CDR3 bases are TGTGCCACCACATTTCTGAACACTGAAGCTTTCTTT. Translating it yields CATTFLNTEAFF.

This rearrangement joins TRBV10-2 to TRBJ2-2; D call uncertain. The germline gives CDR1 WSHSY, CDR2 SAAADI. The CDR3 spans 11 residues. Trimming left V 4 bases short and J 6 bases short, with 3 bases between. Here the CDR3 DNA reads TGCGCCAGCAGTGGGGCCGGGGAGCTGTTTTTT. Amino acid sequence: CASSGAGELFF.

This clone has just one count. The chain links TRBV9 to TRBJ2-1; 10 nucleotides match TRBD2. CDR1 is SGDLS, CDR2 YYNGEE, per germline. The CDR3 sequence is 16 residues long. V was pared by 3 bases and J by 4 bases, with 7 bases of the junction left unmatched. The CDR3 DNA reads TGTGCCAGCAGCGCGCCCGGGACTAGCGCGTACAATGAGCAGTTCTTC. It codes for CASSAPGTSAYNEQFF.

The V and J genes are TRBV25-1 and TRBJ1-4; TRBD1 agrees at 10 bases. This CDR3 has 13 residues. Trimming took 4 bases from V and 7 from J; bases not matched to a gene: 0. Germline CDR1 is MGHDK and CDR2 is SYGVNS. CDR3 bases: TGTGCCAGCAGTGGGACAGGGGGTGAAAAACTGTTTTTT. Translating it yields CASSGTGGEKLFF.

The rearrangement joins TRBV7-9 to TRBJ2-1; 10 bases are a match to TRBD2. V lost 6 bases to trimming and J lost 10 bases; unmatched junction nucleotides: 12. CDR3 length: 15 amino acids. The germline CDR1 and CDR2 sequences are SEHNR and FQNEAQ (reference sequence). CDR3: CASSLAGANLGEQFF. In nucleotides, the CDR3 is TGTGCCAGCAGTCTAGCGGGGGCCAACCTAGGGGAGCAGTTCTTC.

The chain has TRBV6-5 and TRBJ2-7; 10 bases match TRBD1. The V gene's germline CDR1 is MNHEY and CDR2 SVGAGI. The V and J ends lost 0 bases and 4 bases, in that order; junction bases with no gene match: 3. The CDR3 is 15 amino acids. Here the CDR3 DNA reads TGTGCCAGCAGTTACTCCCGGGACAGGGGATACGAGCAGTACTTC. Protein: CASSYSRDRGYEQYF.

CDR3 residues: CASSAGGNPINSPLHF. Written as DNA, the CDR3 is TGCGCCAGCAGCGCGGGAGGCAACCCTATTAATTCACCCCTCCACTTT. The chain uses TRBV5-1 and TRBJ1-6; D gene uncertain. Trimming shortened V by 4 bases and J by 6 bases, and 17 bases separated the two germline ends. CDR3 length: 16 amino acids. CDR1 and CDR2 from the germline V gene are SGHRS and YFSETQ.

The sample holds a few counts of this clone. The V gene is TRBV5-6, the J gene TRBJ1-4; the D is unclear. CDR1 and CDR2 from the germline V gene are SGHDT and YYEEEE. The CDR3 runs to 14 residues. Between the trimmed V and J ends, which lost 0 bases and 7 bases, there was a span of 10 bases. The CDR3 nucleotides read TGTGCCAGCAGCTTGGGGGCGCCGGGTGAAAAACTGTTTTTT. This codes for CASSLGAPGEKLFF. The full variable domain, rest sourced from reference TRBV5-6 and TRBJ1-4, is DAGVTQSPTHLIKTRGQQVTLRCSPKSGHDTVSWYQQALGQGPQFIFQYYEEEERQRGNFPDRFSGHQFPNYSSELNVNALLLGDSALYLCASSLGAPGEKLFFGSGTQLSVL.

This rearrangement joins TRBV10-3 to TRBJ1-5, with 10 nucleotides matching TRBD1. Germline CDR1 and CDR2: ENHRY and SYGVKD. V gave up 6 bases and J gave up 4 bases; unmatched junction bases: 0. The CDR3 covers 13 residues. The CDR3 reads CAIRDRGNQPQHF. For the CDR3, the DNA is TGTGCCATCAGGGACAGGGGGAATCAGCCCCAGCATTTT.

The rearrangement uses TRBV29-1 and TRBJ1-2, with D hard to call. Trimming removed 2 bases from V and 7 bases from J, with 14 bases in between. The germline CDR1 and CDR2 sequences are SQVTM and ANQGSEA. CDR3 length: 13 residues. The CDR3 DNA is TGCAGCGTTGAATCGGCGGAGGGCGGTGGCTACACCTTC. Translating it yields CSVESAEGGGYTF.

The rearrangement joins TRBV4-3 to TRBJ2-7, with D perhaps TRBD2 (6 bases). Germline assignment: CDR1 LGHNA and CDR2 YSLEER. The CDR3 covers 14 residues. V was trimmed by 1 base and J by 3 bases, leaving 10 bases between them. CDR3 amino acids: CASSQGTDYYEQYF. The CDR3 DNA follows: TGCGCCAGCAGCCAAGGGACGGACTACTACGAGCAGTACTTC.

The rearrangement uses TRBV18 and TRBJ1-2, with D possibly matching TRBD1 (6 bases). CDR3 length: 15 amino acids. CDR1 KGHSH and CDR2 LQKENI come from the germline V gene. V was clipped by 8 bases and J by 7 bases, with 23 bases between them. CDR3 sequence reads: CASTPTGMRLRGYTF. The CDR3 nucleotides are TGTGCCAGCACCCCTACAGGGATGCGGCTCCGTGGCTACACCTTC.

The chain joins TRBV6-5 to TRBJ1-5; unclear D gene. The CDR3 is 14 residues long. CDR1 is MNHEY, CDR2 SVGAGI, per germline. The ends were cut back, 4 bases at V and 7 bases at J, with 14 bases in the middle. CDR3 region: CASSSPPKGQPQHF. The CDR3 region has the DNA TGTGCCAGCAGTTCCCCGCCGAAGGGCCAGCCCCAGCATTTT.

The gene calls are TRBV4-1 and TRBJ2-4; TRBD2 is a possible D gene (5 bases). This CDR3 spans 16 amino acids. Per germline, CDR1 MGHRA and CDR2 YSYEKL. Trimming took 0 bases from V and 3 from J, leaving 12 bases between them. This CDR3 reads CASSQDRGRGKNIQYF. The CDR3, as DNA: TGCGCCAGCAGCCAAGACCGGGGTCGGGGCAAAAACATTCAGTACTTC.

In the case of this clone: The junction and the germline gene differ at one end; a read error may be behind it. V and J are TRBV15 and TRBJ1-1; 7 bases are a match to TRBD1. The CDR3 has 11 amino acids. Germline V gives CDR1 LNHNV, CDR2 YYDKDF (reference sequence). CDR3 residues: CATSREGGREF. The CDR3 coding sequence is TGTGCCACCAGCAGAGAAGGGGGCCGCGAGTTT. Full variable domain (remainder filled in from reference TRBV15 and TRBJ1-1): DAMVIQNPRYQVTQFGKPVTLSCSQTLNHNVMYWYQQKSSQAPKLLFHYYDKDFNNEADTPDNFQSRRPNTSFCFLDIRSPGLGDTAMYLCATSREGGREFGQGTRLTVV.

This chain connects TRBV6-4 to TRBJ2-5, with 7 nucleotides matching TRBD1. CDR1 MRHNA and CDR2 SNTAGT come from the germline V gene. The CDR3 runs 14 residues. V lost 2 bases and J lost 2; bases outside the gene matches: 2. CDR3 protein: CASSDRGHQETQYF. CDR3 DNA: TGTGCCAGCAGTGACAGGGGGCATCAAGAGACCCAGTACTTC.

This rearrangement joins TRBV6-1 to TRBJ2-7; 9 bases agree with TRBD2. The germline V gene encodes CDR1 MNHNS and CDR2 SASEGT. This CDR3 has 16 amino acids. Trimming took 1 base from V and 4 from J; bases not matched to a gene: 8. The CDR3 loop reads CASSEGIAGVRYEQYF. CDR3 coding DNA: TGTGCCAGCAGTGAAGGAATAGCGGGGGTTAGATACGAGCAGTACTTC.

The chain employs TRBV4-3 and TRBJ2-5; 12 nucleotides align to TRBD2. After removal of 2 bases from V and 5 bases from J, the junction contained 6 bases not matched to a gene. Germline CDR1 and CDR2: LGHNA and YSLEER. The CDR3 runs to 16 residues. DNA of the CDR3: TGCGCCAGCAGCCAATACGCTAGCGGGGGGGCCGAGACCCAGTACTTC. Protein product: CASSQYASGGAETQYF.

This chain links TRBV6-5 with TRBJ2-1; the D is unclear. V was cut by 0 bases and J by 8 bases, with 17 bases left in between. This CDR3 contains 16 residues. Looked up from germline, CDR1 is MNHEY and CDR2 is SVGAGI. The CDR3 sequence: CASSYSGLGLTDEQFF. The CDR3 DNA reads TGTGCCAGCAGTTACTCGGGCCTGGGCCTTACGGATGAGCAGTTCTTC.

This chain's CDR3 is CASSLPNTGELFF. The CDR3 coding sequence is TGTGCCAGCAGTTTGCCGAACACCGGGGAGCTGTTTTTT. This sequence joins TRBV27 and TRBJ2-2; no clear D. Trimming took 3 bases from V and 0 from J, leaving 2 bases between them. This CDR3 is 13 amino acids long. Germline CDR1 is MNHEY and CDR2 is SMNVEV (reference sequence).

The CDR3 DNA is TGTGCCAGTAGTAGCGGACAGGGGAGGGGTACGCAGTATTTT. It encodes CASSSGQGRGTQYF. The chain joins TRBV19 to TRBJ2-3; TRBD1 matches 9 bases. J gave up 8 bases and V 4 bases, and 7 bases lay outside the gene matches. This CDR3 comprises 14 residues. Looked up from germline, CDR1 is LNHDA and CDR2 is SQIVND (reference sequence).

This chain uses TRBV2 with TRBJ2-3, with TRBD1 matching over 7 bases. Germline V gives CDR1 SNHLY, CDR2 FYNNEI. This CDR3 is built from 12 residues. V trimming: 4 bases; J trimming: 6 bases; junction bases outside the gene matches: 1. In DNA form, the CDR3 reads TGTGCCAGCAGTGTGACAGGGGATACGCAGTATTTT. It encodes CASSVTGDTQYF.